This T cell receptor (beta chain) stems from a study of tumor-infiltrating lymphocytes in primary liver carcinoma. A word on this clonotype: Given a much more abundant clone one base away, this may be a read error.

Total RNA (around 500 ng) served as template for TCR beta cDNA synthesis primed by a constant-region primer. Employing slightly modified ARM-PCR, three nested multiplex PCR rounds were run, and these gave rise to the TCR beta libraries. Two initial PCR rounds of around 10 cycles each paired TRBV1-TRBV30 forward primers with a C-beta reverse primer. TCRdb reprocessed the multiplex PCR reads with MiXCR, giving one entry per CDR3 protein. The sample yields approximately 22,000 distinct CDR3 sequences, around three quarters seen once. Germline assignment: CDR1 SSHAT and CDR2 FNYEAQ (reference sequence). This CDR3 spans 13 amino acids. Co-extraction of both nucleic acids (RNA and DNA) used about 20-34 mg of unsorted bulk tissue.

The source is a man aged 40-50 years with primary liver carcinoma and hepatitis B virus infection. The rearrangement joins TRBV7-7 to TRBJ2-1, with D maybe TRBD1 (5 bases). The source material was liver tumor tissue from sampling region 1. Subset denoted: tumor region T1, superior pole. Here the CDR3 reads CASNLGAFNEQFF. CDR3 coding DNA: TGTGCTAGCAACTTAGGGGCCTTCAATGAGCAGTTCTTC.